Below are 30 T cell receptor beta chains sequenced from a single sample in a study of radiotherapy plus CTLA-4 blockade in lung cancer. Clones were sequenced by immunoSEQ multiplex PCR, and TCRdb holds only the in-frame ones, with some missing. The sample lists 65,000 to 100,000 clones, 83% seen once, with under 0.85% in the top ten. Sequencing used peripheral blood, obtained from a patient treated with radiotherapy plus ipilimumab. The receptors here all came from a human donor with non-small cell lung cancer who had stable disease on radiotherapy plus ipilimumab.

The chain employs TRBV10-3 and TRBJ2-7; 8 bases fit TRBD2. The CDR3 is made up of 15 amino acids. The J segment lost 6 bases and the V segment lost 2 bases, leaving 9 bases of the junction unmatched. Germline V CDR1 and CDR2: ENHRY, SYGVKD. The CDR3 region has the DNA TGTGCCATCAGTGAGGGGACTAGTTTAGGGCTCGAGCAGTACTTC. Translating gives CAISEGTSLGLEQYF.

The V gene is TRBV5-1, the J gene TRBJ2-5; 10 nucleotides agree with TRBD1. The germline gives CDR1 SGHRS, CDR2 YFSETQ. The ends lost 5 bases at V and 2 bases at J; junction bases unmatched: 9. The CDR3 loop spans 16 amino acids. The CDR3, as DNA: TGCGCCAGCAGTTTTTGGGGGACAGGGGCACAAGAGACCCAGTACTTC. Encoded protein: CASSFWGTGAQETQYF.

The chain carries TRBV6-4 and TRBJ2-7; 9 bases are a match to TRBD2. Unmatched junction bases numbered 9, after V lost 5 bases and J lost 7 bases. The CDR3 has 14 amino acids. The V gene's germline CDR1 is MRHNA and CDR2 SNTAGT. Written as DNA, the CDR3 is TGTGCCAGCAGTCCATTAGCGGGAGAGGGTGAGCAGTACTTC. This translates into CASSPLAGEGEQYF.

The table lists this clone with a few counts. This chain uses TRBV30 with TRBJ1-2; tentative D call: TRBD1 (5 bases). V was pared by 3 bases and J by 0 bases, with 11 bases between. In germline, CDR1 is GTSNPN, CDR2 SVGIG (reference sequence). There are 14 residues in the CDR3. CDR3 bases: TGTGCCTGGAGCAACGTGGGGGCTAACTATGGCTACACCTTC. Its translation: CAWSNVGANYGYTF. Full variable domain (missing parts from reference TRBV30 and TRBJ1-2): SQTIHQWPATLVQPVGSPLSLECTVEGTSNPNLYWYRQAAGRGLQLLFYSVGIGQISSEVPQNLSASRPQDRQFILSSKKLLLSDSGFYLCAWSNVGANYGYTFGSGTRLTVV.

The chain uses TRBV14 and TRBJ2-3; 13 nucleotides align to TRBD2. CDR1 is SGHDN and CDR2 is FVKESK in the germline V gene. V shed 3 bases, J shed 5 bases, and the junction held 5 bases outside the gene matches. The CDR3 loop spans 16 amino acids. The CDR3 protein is CASSHRLAGGGDTQYF. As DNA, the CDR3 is TGTGCCAGCAGCCACCGACTAGCGGGAGGTGGAGATACGCAGTATTTT.

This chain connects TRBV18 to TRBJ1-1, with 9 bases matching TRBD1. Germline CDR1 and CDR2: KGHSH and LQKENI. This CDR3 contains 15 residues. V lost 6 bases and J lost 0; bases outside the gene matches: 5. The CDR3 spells CASSRTGVVNTEAFF. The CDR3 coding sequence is TGTGCCAGCTCGCGGACAGGGGTCGTGAACACTGAAGCTTTCTTT.

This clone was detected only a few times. CDR3 region: CASSQRDRGWYEQYF. DNA of the CDR3: TGCGCCAGCAGCCAACGGGACAGGGGATGGTACGAGCAGTACTTC. The chain combines TRBV4-1 with TRBJ2-7; TRBD1 matches 10 bases. V gave up 2 bases and J gave up 4 bases; unmatched junction bases: 5. CDR3 length: 15 amino acids. CDR1 is MGHRA, CDR2 YSYEKL, per germline.

Here the CDR3 reads CASSPGLAGSSSYNEQFF. In DNA, the CDR3 is TGTGCCAGCAGCCCCGGACTAGCGGGGTCCTCCTCCTACAATGAGCAGTTCTTC. The chain links TRBV11-3 to TRBJ2-1; 12 nucleotides agree with TRBD2. The V segment lost 5 bases and the J segment 0 bases; nucleotides outside the gene matches: 8. The CDR3 is 18 residues long. The germline V gene encodes CDR1 SGHNT and CDR2 YENEEA.

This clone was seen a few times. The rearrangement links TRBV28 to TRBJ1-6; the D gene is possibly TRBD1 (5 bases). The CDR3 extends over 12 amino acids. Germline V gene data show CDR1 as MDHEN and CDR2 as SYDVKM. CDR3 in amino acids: CAEGQGNSPLHF. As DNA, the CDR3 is TGTGCGGAGGGTCAGGGAAATTCACCCCTCCACTTT.

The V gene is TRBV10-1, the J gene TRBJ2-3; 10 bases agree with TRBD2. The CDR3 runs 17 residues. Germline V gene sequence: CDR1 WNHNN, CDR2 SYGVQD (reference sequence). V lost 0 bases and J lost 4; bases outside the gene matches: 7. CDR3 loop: CASSESVASGSPDTQYF. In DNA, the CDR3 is TGCGCCAGCAGTGAGTCGGTGGCTAGCGGGAGCCCAGATACGCAGTATTTT.

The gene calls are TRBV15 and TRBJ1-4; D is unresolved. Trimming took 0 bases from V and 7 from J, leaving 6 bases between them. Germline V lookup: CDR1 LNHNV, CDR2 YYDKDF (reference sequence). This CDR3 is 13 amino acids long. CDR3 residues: CATSRDAGEKLFF. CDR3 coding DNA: TGTGCCACCAGCAGAGATGCGGGTGAAAAACTGTTTTTT.

The CDR3 spells CASSPRTRTNVLTF. The CDR3 nucleotides read TGTGCCAGCAGCCCCCGGACTAGGACCAACGTCCTGACTTTC. The chain is built from TRBV7-9 and TRBJ2-6; 7 bases line up with TRBD2. Germline CDR1 SEHNR, CDR2 FQNEAQ (reference sequence). The length of the CDR3 is 14 residues. V was pared by 5 bases and J by 8 bases, with 6 bases of the junction left unmatched.

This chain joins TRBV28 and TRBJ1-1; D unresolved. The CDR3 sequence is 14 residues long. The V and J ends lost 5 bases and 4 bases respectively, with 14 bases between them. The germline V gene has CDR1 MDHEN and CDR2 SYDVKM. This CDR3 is CASSPQVGSTEAFF. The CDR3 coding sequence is TGTGCCAGCAGTCCCCAGGTGGGAAGCACTGAAGCTTTCTTT.

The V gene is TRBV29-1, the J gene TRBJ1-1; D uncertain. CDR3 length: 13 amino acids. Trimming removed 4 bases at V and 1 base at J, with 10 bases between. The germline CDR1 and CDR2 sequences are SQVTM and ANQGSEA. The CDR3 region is CSVVRQTNTEAFF. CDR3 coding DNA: TGCAGCGTTGTTCGGCAGACGAACACTGAAGCTTTCTTT.

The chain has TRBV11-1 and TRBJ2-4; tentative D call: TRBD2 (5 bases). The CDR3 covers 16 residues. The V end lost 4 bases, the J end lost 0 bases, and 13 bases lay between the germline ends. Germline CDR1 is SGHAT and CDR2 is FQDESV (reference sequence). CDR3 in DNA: TGTGCCAGCAGCTCATTCGGGGATCTAGCCAAAAACATTCAGTACTTC. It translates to CASSSFGDLAKNIQYF.

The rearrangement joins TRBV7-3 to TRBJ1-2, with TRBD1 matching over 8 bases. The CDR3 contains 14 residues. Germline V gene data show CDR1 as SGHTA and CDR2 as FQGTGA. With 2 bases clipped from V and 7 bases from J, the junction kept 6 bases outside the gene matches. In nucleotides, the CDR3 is TGTGCCAGCAGCTTATCCGGGACAGGAACTGGCTACACCTTC. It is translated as CASSLSGTGTGYTF.

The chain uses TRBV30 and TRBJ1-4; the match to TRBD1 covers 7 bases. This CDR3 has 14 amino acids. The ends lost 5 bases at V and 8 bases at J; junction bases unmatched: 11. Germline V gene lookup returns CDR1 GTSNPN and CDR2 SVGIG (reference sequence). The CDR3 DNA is TGTGCCTGGGCAAGACAGGGACGAGGGGAAAAACTGTTTTTT. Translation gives CAWARQGRGEKLFF. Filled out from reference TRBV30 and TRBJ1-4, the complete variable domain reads SQTIHQWPATLVQPVGSPLSLECTVEGTSNPNLYWYRQAAGRGLQLLFYSVGIGQISSEVPQNLSASRPQDRQFILSSKKLLLSDSGFYLCAWARQGRGEKLFFGSGTQLSVL.

CDR3 coding DNA: TGTGCCAGCAGCTTAAAGGGCCAGCGCACCTCTGGAAACACCATATATTTT. This translates into CASSLKGQRTSGNTIYF. This chain uses TRBV7-8 with TRBJ1-3; D is unresolved. The germline gives CDR1 SGHVS, CDR2 FQNEAQ. The V end lost 2 bases, the J end lost 0 bases, and 14 bases lay between the germline ends. The CDR3 consists of 17 residues.

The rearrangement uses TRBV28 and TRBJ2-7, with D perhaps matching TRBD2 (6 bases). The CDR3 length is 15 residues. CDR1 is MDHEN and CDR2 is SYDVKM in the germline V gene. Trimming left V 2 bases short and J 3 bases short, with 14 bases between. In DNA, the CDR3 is TGTGCCAGCAGTTTACGGGGGAAGGTTGGCTACGAGCAGTACTTC. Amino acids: CASSLRGKVGYEQYF.

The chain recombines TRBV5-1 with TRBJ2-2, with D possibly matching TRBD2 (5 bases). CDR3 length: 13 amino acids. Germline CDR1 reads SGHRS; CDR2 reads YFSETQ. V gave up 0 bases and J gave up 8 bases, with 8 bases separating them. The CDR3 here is CASSLAGGGELFF. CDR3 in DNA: TGCGCCAGCAGCTTGGCCGGCGGGGGGGAGCTGTTTTTT.

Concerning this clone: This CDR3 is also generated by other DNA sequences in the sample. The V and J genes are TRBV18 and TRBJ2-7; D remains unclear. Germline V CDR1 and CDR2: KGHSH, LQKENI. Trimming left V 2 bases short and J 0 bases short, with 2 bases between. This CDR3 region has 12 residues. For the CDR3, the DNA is TGTGCCAGCTCACCAAGCTCCTACGAGCAGTACTTC. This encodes CASSPSSYEQYF.

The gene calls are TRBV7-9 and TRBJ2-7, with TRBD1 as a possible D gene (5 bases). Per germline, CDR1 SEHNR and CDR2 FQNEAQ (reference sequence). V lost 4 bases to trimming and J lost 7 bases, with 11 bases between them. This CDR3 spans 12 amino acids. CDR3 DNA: TGTGCCAGCAGCTCCGGCAGGGAAGAGCAGTACTTC. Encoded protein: CASSSGREEQYF.

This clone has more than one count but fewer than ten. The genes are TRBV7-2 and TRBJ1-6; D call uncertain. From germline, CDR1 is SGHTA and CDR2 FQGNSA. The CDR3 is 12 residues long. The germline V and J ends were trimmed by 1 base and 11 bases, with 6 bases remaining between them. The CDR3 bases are TGTGCCAGCAGCTTAGAGAGGACACCCCTCCACTTT. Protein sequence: CASSLERTPLHF. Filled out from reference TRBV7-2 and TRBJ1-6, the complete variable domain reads GAGVSQSPSNKVTEKGKDVELRCDPISGHTALYWYRQSLGQGLEFLIYFQGNSAPDKSGLPSDRFSAERTGGSVSTLTIQRTQQEDSAVYLCASSLERTPLHFGNGTRLTVT.

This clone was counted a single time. The CDR3 nucleotides read TGTGCCAGCAGTGAAGTAGGCAGCCCTAATGAAAAACTGTTTTTT. Translating it yields CASSEVGSPNEKLFF. The chain combines TRBV2 with TRBJ1-4; D ambiguous. Germline loops: CDR1 SNHLY, CDR2 FYNNEI. The length of the CDR3 is 15 residues. V was shortened by 1 base and J by 3 bases, with 9 bases between the two germline ends.

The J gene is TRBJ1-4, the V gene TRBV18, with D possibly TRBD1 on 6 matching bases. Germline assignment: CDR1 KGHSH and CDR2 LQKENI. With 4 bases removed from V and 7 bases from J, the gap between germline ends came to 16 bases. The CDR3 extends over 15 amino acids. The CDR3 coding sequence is TGTGCCAGCTCACTTGGACAGCCAGGGATTGAAAAACTGTTTTTT. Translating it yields CASSLGQPGIEKLFF.

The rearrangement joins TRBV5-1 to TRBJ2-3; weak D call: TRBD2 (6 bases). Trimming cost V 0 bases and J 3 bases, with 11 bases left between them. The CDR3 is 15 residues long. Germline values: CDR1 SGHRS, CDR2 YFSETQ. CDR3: CASSLEGGGTDTQYF. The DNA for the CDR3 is TGCGCCAGCAGCTTGGAGGGAGGAGGAACAGATACGCAGTATTTT.

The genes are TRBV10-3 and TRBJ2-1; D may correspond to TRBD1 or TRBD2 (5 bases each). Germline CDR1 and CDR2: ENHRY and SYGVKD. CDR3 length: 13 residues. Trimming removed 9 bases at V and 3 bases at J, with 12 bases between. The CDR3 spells CAMSRDGYNEQFF. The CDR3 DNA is TGTGCCATGAGCCGGGACGGCTACAATGAGCAGTTCTTC.

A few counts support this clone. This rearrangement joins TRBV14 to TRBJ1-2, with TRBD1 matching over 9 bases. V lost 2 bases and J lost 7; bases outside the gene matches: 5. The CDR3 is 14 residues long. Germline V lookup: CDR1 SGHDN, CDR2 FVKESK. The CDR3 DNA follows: TGTGCCAGCAGCCAAACCGGGACAGGGACTGGCTACACCTTC. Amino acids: CASSQTGTGTGYTF.

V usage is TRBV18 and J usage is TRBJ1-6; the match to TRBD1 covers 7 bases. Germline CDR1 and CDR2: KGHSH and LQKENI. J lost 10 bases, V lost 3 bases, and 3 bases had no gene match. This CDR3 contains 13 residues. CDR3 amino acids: CASSPTGKSPLHF. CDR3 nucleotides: TGTGCCAGCTCACCGACAGGGAAGTCACCCCTCCACTTT. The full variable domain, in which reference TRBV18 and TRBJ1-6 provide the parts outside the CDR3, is NAGVMQNPRHLVRRRGQEARLRCSPMKGHSHVYWYRQLPEEGLKFMVYLQKENIIDESGMPKERFSAEFPKEGPSILRIQQVVRGDSAAYFCASSPTGKSPLHFGNGTRLTVT.

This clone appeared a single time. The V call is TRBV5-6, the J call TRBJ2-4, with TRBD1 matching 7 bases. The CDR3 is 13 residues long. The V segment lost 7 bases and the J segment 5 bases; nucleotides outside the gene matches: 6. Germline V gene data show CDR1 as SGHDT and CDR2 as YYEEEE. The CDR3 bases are TGTGCCAGCTCCGGGGACAGCCAAAACATTCAGTACTTC. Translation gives CASSGDSQNIQYF.